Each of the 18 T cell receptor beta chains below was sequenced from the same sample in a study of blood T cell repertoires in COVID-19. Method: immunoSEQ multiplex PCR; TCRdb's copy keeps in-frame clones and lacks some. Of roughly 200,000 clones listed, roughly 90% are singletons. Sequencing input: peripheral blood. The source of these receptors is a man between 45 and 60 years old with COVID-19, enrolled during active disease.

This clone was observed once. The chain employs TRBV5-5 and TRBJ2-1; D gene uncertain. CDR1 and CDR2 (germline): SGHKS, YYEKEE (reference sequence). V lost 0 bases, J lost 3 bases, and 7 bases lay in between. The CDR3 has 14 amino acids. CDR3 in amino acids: CASSLELLYNEQFF. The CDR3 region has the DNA TGTGCCAGCAGCTTGGAACTTCTCTACAATGAGCAGTTCTTC. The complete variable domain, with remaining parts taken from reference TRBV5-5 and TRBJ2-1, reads DAGVTQSPTHLIKTRGQQVTLRCSPISGHKSVSWYQQVLGQGPQFIFQYYEKEERGRGNFPDRFSARQFPNYSSELNVNALLLGDSALYLCASSLELLYNEQFFGPGTRLTVL.

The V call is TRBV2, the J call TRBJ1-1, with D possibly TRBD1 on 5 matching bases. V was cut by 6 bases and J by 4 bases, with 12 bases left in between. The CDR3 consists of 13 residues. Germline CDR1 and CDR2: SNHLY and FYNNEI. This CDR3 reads CASRTGRGTEAFF. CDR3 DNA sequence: TGTGCCAGCAGAACGGGGAGGGGCACTGAAGCTTTCTTT.

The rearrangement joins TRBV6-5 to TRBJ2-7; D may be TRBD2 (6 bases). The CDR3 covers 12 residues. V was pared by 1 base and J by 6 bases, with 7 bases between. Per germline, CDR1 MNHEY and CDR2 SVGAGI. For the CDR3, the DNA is TGTGCCAGCAGTTACTTGGGGGGCGAGCAGTACTTC. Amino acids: CASSYLGGEQYF.

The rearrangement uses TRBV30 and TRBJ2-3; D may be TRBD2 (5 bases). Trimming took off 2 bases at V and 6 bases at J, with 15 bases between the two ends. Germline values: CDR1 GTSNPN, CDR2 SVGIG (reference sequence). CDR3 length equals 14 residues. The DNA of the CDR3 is TGTGCCTGGAGTCTTGGTCGGGGTTTTGATACGCAGTATTTT. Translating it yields CAWSLGRGFDTQYF. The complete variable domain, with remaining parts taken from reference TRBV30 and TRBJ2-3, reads SQTIHQWPATLVQPVGSPLSLECTVEGTSNPNLYWYRQAAGRGLQLLFYSVGIGQISSEVPQNLSASRPQDRQFILSSKKLLLSDSGFYLCAWSLGRGFDTQYFGPGTRLTVL.

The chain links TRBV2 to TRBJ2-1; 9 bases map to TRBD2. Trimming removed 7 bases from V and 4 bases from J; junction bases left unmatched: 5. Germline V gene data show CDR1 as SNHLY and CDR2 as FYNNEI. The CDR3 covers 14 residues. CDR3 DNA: TGTGCCAGCAAGAGAGCGGGGGGATACAATGAGCAGTTCTTC. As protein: CASKRAGGYNEQFF.

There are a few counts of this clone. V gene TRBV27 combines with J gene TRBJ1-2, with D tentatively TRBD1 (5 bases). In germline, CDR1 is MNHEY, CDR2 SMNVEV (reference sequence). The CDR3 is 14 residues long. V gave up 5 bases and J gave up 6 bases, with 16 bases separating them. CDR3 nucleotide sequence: TGTGCCAGCAGTACCGGGGCGCGGGAGCATGGCTACACCTTC. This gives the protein CASSTGAREHGYTF.

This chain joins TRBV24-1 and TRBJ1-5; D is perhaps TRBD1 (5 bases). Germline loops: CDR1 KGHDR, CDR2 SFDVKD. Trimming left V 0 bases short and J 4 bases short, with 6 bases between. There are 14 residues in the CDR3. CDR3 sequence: CATSDLQGNQPQHF. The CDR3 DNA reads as TGTGCCACCAGTGATTTGCAGGGTAATCAGCCCCAGCATTTT.

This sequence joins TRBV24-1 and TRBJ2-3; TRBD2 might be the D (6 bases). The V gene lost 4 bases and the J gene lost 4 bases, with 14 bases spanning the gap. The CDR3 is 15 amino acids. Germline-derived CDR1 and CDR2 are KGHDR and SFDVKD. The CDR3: CATSDPGAGSDTQYF. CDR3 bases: TGTGCCACCAGTGACCCCGGGGCGGGATCAGATACGCAGTATTTT.

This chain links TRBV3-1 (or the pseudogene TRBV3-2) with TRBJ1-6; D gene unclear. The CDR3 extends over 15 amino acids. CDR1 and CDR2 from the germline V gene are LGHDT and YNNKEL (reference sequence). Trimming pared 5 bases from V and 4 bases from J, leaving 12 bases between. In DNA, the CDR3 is TGTGCCAGCAGCACCCCCCGGGGTTATAATTCACCCCTCCACTTT. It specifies CASSTPRGYNSPLHF.

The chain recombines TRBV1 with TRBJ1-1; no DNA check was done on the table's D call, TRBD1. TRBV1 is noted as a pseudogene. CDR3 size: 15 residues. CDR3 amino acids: CTSSRATGMNTEAFF. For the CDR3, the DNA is TGCACCAGCAGCCGAGCGACAGGGATGAACACTGAAGCTTTCTTT.

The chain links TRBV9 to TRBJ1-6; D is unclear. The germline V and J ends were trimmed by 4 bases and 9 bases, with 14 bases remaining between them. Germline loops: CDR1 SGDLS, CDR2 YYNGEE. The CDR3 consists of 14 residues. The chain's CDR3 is CASSPLTGGSPLHF. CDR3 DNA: TGTGCCAGCAGCCCCCTTACTGGAGGTTCACCCCTCCACTTT.

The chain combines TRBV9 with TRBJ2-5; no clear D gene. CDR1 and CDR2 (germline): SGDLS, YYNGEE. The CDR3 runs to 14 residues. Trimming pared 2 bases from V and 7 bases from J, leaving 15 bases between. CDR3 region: CASSVATDLGTQYF. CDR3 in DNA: TGTGCCAGCAGCGTCGCCACCGATCTAGGGACCCAGTACTTC.

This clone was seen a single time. This chain's CDR3 is CASRSDRANYGYTF. For the CDR3, the DNA is TGTGCCAGCAGATCGGACAGGGCTAACTATGGCTACACCTTC. The chain couples TRBV6-5 to TRBJ1-2; the match to TRBD1 covers 8 bases. The germline gives CDR1 MNHEY, CDR2 SVGAGI. The CDR3 sequence is 14 residues long. With 6 bases clipped from V and 0 bases from J, the junction kept 3 bases outside the gene matches.

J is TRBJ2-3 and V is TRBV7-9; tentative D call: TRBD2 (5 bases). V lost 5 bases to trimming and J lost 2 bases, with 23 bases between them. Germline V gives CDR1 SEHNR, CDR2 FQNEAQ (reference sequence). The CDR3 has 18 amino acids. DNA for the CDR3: TGTGCCAGCAGCCAACGTGAACTAGTTCCCTTGAACACAGATACGCAGTATTTT. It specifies CASSQRELVPLNTDTQYF.

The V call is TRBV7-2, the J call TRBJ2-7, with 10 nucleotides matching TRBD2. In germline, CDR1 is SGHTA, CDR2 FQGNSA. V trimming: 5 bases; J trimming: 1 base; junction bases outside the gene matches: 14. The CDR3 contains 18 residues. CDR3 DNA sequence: TGTGCCAGCAGCCCAATCAGGCTAGCGGGGGTTAAATCCTACGAGCAGTACTTC. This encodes CASSPIRLAGVKSYEQYF. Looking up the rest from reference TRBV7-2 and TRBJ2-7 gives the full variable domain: GAGVSQSPSNKVTEKGKDVELRCDPISGHTALYWYRQSLGQGLEFLIYFQGNSAPDKSGLPSDRFSAERTGGSVSTLTIQRTQQEDSAVYLCASSPIRLAGVKSYEQYFGPGTRLTVT.

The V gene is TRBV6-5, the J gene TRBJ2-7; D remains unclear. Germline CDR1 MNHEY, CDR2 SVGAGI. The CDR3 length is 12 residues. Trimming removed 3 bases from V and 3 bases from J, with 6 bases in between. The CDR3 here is CASSYGHYEQYF. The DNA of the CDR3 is TGTGCCAGCAGTTATGGCCACTACGAGCAGTACTTC.

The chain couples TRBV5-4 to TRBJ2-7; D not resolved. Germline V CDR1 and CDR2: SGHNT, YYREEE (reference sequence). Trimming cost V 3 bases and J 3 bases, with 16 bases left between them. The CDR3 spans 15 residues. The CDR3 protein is CASSYGVASDYEQYF. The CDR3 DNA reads TGTGCCAGCAGCTATGGTGTGGCCAGCGACTACGAGCAGTACTTC.

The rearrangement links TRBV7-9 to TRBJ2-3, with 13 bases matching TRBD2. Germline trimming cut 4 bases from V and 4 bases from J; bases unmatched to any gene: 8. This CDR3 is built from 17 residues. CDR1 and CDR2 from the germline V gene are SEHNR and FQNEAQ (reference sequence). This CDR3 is CASSSGLAGFGADTQYF. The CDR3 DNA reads TGTGCCAGCAGCTCGGGACTAGCGGGATTTGGGGCAGATACGCAGTATTTT.